This TCR beta chain was captured by sequencing in a study of cytomegalovirus exposure and HLA in healthy donors. This clone appeared once. The antigen is not known. The CDR3 contains 13 residues. Germline V CDR1 and CDR2: LNHDA, SQIVND (reference sequence). Losses at the gene ends were 10 bases for V and 2 bases for J; bases not matched to a gene: 6. Sequencing was performed with immunoSEQ multiplex PCR; in TCRdb, only in-frame clones are kept and a portion is missing. This table holds approximately 99,000 clones, under 85% found once. Study-wide points: The authors listed approximately 150 TCR beta chains as cytomegalovirus-associated.

This receptor was identified in a woman aged 18-29 years in good health and CMV-seronegative. Sequencing used PBMCs. V is TRBV19 and J is TRBJ1-1; 8 bases line up with TRBD1. The CDR3, as DNA: TGTGCCACCCGGGACAGGCCAAACACTGAAGCTTTCTTT. It yields the protein CATRDRPNTEAFF.